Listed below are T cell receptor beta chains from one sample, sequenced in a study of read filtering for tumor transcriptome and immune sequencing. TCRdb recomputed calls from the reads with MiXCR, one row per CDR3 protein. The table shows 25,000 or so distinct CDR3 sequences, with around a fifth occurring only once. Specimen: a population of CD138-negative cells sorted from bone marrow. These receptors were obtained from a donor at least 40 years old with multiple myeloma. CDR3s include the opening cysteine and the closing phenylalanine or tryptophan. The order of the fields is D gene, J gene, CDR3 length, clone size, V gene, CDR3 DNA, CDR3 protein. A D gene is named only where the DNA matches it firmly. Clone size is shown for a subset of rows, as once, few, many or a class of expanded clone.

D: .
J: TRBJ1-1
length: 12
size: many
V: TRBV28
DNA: TGTGCCAGCAGTTTGCAAGGCTTTGAAGCTTTCTTT
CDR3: CASSLQGFEAFF

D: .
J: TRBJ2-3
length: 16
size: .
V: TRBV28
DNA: TGTGCCAGCAGTTTGGTTGATAGCGGAGCCACAGATACGCAGTATTTT
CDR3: CASSLVDSGATDTQYF

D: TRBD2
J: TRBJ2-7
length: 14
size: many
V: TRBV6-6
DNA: TGTGCCAGCAGTCCGGGACTAGCGAAAGACGAGCAGTACTTC
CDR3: CASSPGLAKDEQYF

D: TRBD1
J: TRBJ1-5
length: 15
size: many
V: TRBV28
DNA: TGTGCCAGCCAGTCAGGGGGTTATAGCAATCAGCCCCAGCATTTT
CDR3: CASQSGGYSNQPQHF

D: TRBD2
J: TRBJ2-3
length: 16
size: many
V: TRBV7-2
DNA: TGTGCCAGCCAACGGGCGGGAGCCTCCCATACAGATACGCAGTATTTT
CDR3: CASQRAGASHTDTQYF

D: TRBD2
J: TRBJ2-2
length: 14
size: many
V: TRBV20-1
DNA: TGCAGTGCCCAGACTAGCGGGAGGACCGGGGAGCTGTTTTTT
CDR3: CSAQTSGRTGELFF

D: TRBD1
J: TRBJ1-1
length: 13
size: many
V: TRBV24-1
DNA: TGTGCCACCAGTGATTTCGGGACAGGCCGCGTGTTTTTT
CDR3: CATSDFGTGRVFF

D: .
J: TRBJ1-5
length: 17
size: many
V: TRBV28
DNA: TGTGCCAGCACGAAAGAGCGGACTTTATATAGCAATCAGCCCCAGCATTTT
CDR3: CASTKERTLYSNQPQHF

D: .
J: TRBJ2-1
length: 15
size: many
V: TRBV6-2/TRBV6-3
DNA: TGTGCCAGCAGTTATCAAGGGGGAGGCTACAATGAGCAGTTCTTC
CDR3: CASSYQGGGYNEQFF

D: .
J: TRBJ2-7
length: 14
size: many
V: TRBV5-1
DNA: TGCGCCAGCAGTAGCCAGGGCAGTTCCTACGAGCAGTACTTC
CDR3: CASSSQGSSYEQYF

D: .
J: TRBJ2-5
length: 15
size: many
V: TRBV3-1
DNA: TGTGCCAGCAGCCAAGGACGAAGAGCGGGTTGGACCCAGTACTTC
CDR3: CASSQGRRAGWTQYF

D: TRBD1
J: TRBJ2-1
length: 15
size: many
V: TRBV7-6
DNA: TGTGCCAGCAGCCCGACAGGGTTCCTATTCAATGAGCAGTTCTTC
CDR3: CASSPTGFLFNEQFF

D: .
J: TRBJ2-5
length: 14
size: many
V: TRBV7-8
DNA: TGTGCCAGCAGCTTAGCTTCCCCGGGGGAGACCCAGTACTTC
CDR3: CASSLASPGETQYF

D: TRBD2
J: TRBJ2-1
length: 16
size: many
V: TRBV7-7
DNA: TGTGCTAGCAGCCAGTTCCTAGCGGGAGGGGGGAATGAGCAGTTCTTC
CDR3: CASSQFLAGGGNEQFF

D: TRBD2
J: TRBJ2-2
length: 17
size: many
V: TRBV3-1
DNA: TGTGCCAGCAGAGCCGGGACTAGCGCGGTGTGGACCGGGGAGCTGTTTTTT
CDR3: CASRAGTSAVWTGELFF

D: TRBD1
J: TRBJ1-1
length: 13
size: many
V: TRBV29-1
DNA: TGCAGCACCTGGACAGGGGGGAACACTGAAGCTTTCTTT
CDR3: CSTWTGGNTEAFF

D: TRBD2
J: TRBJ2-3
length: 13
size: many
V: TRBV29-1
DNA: TGCAGCGGTAGACTAGCGGGTACAGATACGCAGTATTTT
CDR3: CSGRLAGTDTQYF

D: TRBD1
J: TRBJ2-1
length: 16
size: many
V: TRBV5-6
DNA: TGTGCCAGCAGCTCACCAGGGACAGGGGCGGGCAATGGGCAGTTCTTC
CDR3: CASSSPGTGAGNGQFF

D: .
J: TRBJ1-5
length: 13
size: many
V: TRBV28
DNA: TGTGCCAGCAGACGGGGGAGCAATCAGCCCCAGCATTTT
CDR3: CASRRGSNQPQHF

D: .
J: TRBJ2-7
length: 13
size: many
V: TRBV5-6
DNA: TGTGCCAGCAGCTCAGTGGGCCCCTACGAGCAGTACTTC
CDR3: CASSSVGPYEQYF

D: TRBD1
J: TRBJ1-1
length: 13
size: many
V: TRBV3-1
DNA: TGTGCCAGCAGCCAAGTGACAGGGTCTGAAGCTTTCTTT
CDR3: CASSQVTGSEAFF

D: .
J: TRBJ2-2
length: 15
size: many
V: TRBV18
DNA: TGTGCCAGCTCACCAAGGCTAGAGAACACCGGGGAGCTGTTTTTT
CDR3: CASSPRLENTGELFF

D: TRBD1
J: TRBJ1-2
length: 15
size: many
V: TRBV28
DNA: TGTGCCAGCAGTTATAGGGGACAGGATTCCTATGGCTACACCTTC
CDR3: CASSYRGQDSYGYTF

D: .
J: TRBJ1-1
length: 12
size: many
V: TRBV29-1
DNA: TGCAGCGTTAGGACGGGGAACCGTGAAGCTTTCTTT
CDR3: CSVRTGNREAFF

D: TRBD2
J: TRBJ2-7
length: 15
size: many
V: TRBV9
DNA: TGTGCCAGCAGCGAAGATAGCGGGAGAATGTACGAGCAGTACTTC
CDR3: CASSEDSGRMYEQYF

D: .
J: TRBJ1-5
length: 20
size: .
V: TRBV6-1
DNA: TGTGCCAGCACTATCAACTCGGGATTTATGGTACATCAGCGCAATCAGCCCCAGCATTTT
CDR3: CASTINSGFMVHQRNQPQHF

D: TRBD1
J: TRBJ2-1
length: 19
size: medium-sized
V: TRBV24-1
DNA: TGTGCCACCAGTGATCCAAATCCCACAGGGGGCATCTCCTACAATGAGCAGTTCTTC
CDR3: CATSDPNPTGGISYNEQFF

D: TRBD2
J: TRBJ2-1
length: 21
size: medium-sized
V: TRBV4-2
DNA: TGTGCCAGCAGCCAGGAACCTACTAGCGGGAGGGCCCTGGGCTCCTACAATGAGCAGTTCTTC
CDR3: CASSQEPTSGRALGSYNEQFF

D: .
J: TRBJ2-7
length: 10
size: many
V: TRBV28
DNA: TGTGCCAAACCGACCTACGAGCAGTACTTC
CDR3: CAKPTYEQYF

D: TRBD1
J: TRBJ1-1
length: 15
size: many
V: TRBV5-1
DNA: TGCGCCAGCAGCTTGGCCGCAGGGGGCGGGACTGAAGCTTTCTTT
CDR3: CASSLAAGGGTEAFF

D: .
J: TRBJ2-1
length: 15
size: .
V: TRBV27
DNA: TGTGCCAGCCGCCCGGTGGCACTAAACTACAAGGAGCAGTTCTTC
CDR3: CASRPVALNYKEQFF

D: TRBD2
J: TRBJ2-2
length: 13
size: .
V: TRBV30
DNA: TGTGCCTGGATAGCGGGAGGTCTCGGGGAGCTGTTTTTT
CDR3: CAWIAGGLGELFF

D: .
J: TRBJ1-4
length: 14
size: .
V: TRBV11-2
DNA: TGTGCCAGCAGCTCGGCAGGGGAGGCCGAAAAACGGTTTTTT
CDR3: CASSSAGEAEKRFF

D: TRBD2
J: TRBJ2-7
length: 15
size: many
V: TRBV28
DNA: TGTGCCAGCAGTTTAACTAGCGCCAGCTCCTACGAGCAGTACTTC
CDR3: CASSLTSASSYEQYF

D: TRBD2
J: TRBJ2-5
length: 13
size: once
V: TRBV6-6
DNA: TGTGCTAGCAGTTACGGGGGGGGTGAGATCCAGTACTTC
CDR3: CASSYGGGEIQYF

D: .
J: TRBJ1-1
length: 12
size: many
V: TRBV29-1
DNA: TGCAGCGTTCCAACAGGGAACACTGAAGCTTTCTTT
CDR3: CSVPTGNTEAFF

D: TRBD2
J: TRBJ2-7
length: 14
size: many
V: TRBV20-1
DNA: TGCAGTGCGCAAACCGGGACTACGTACTACGAGCAGTACTTC
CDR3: CSAQTGTTYYEQYF

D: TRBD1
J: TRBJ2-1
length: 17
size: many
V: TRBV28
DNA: TGTGCCAGCAGTCCGGGCCCCCGACAGGGGGCAAGGAATGAGCAGTTCTTC
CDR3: CASSPGPRQGARNEQFF

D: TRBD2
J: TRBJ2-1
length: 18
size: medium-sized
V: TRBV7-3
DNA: TGTGCCAGCAGCCCTTCCGGCGGGAGAGAAAGTAGCTACAATGAGCAGTTCTTC
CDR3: CASSPSGGRESSYNEQFF

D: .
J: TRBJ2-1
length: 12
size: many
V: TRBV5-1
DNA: TGCGCCAGCAGCTGGAAGTACAATGAGCAGTTCTTC
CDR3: CASSWKYNEQFF